A single sample is the source of the 10 T cell receptor beta chains below, sequenced in a study of T cell responses to AZD1222 COVID-19 vaccine (dated by TCRdb to about 2021). The library was obtained by the immunoSEQ multiplex PCR assay. As stored in TCRdb, this immuneACCESS dataset retains in-frame rearrangements with V and J assigned. A fraction of the clones does not appear; measured against another copy, unresolved V genes explain less than half of the discrepancy, and the remainder lacks a known reason. This sample lists around 130,000 clones; 93% were detected once. More than 0.7% of the sample comes from the top ten. The meaning of the sample's time point label: baseline before first vaccination. This specimen was peripheral blood, taken on day 0 of AZD1222 vaccination. The receptors stem from an adult in good health.

The V call is TRBV4-1, the J call TRBJ1-5; D gene unclear. Germline values: CDR1 MGHRA, CDR2 YSYEKL. This CDR3 is 17 amino acids long. With 4 bases removed from V and 2 bases from J, the gap between germline ends came to 18 bases. The CDR3: CASSPSRAARGNQPQHF. The CDR3 DNA reads TGCGCCAGCAGCCCCTCAAGGGCCGCCCGGGGCAATCAGCCCCAGCATTTT.

V is TRBV28 and J is TRBJ2-5, with 7 positions matching TRBD2. The ends lost 4 bases at V and 5 bases at J; junction bases unmatched: 10. CDR3 length: 15 residues. CDR1 is MDHEN and CDR2 is SYDVKM in the germline V gene. The CDR3 is CASSSPREGGETQYF. The CDR3 nucleotides read TGTGCCAGCAGTTCCCCTAGGGAGGGCGGGGAGACCCAGTACTTC.

The chain joins TRBV7-9 to TRBJ1-1; 7 bases line up with TRBD1. The CDR3 is made up of 14 amino acids. With V trimmed by 5 bases and J by 0 bases, 3 bases remained unmatched. Germline V gives CDR1 SEHNR, CDR2 FQNEAQ (reference sequence). The CDR3 DNA sequence: TGTGCCAGCAGCCTCGACAGGGTGAACACTGAAGCTTTCTTT. Translated: CASSLDRVNTEAFF.

V and J are TRBV19 and TRBJ2-7, with D perhaps given as TRBD1 or TRBD2 (8 bases each). V shed 0 bases and J shed 6 bases, with 24 bases lying between them. The CDR3 is 18 amino acids. The germline gives CDR1 LNHDA, CDR2 SQIVND (reference sequence). CDR3 amino acids: CASSIDLGGSGGQAEQYF. DNA for the CDR3: TGTGCCAGTAGTATAGATCTAGGTGGAAGCGGGGGACAGGCCGAGCAGTACTTC.

This clone appeared a single time. This chain uses TRBV6-1 with TRBJ1-1; 7 nucleotides match TRBD1. Per the germline V gene, CDR1 is MNHNS and CDR2 is SASEGT. With V trimmed by 2 bases and J by 9 bases, 9 bases remained unmatched. The CDR3 covers 14 residues. The CDR3 loop is CASSEWSGTDKAFF. CDR3 DNA: TGTGCCAGCAGTGAATGGTCCGGGACAGATAAAGCTTTCTTT.

The V gene is TRBV12-5, the J gene TRBJ1-5; tentative D call: TRBD1 (6 bases). This CDR3 is 14 amino acids long. Trimming took off 1 base at V and 6 bases at J, with 10 bases between the two ends. Germline V gene lookup returns CDR1 LGHNT and CDR2 FRNRAP. This CDR3 reads CASGLDGGRQPQHF. DNA of the CDR3: TGTGCTAGTGGTTTGGATGGGGGGCGTCAGCCCCAGCATTTT.

The chain links TRBV18 to TRBJ1-1, with D perhaps matching TRBD1 (6 bases). Looked up from germline, CDR1 is KGHSH and CDR2 is LQKENI. The CDR3 runs to 14 residues. Trimming took off 2 bases at V and 7 bases at J, with 14 bases between the two ends. The CDR3 DNA reads as TGTGCCAGCTCACCATCGGACAGACCTCGTGAAGCTTTCTTT. Protein sequence: CASSPSDRPREAFF.

V usage is TRBV30 and J usage is TRBJ1-6, with TRBD1 identical over 9 bases. The CDR3 loop spans 13 amino acids. V gave up 4 bases and J gave up 7 bases; unmatched junction bases: 2. Per germline, CDR1 GTSNPN and CDR2 SVGIG (reference sequence). CDR3 DNA: TGTGCCTGGACCGGGACAGGGAATTCACCCCTCCACTTT. Protein: CAWTGTGNSPLHF. Full variable domain (remainder filled in from reference TRBV30 and TRBJ1-6): SQTIHQWPATLVQPVGSPLSLECTVEGTSNPNLYWYRQAAGRGLQLLFYSVGIGQISSEVPQNLSASRPQDRQFILSSKKLLLSDSGFYLCAWTGTGNSPLHFGNGTRLTVT.

The chain has TRBV7-3 and TRBJ1-2, with 9 bases identical to TRBD1. CDR1 SGHTA and CDR2 FQGTGA come from the germline V gene. The trim removed 6 bases at V and 8 bases at J, leaving 7 bases unmatched. The CDR3 extends over 13 amino acids. CDR3 residues: CASSLGQGEGYTF. The CDR3 nucleotides read TGTGCCAGCAGTTTGGGACAGGGAGAAGGCTACACCTTC.

The chain is built from TRBV4-1 and TRBJ1-1; D gene unclear. CDR3 length: 14 residues. The germline V gene has CDR1 MGHRA and CDR2 YSYEKL. V dropped 1 base and J dropped 1 base, with 7 bases sitting between them. CDR3 DNA: TGCGCCAGCAGCCAAGTAAAACGGAACACTGAAGCTTTCTTT. This translates into CASSQVKRNTEAFF.